This T cell receptor beta chain was retrieved from a study of blood T cell repertoires in COVID-19. Cohort 3 donors were reported recovered after two negative PCRs, clearance, or symptom resolution. The protocol was immunoSEQ multiplex PCR, while the TCRdb copy is restricted to in-frame clones and leaves out a portion. The data contain hundreds of thousands of clones, more than 85% of them singletons. The V segment lost 2 bases and the J segment 10 bases; nucleotides outside the gene matches: 9. Germline CDR1 reads MNHEY; CDR2 reads SVGAGI. CDR3 length: 15 residues. Material: PBMCs or T cells enriched from blood (not recorded which). The source is a woman aged 45-60 years who had recovered from COVID-19. The chain carries TRBV6-5 and TRBJ2-1, with 9 positions matching TRBD2. The CDR3 reads CASSYGAGGRGEQFF. The CDR3 region has the DNA TGTGCCAGCAGTTACGGGGCGGGAGGGCGGGGGGAGCAGTTCTTC.